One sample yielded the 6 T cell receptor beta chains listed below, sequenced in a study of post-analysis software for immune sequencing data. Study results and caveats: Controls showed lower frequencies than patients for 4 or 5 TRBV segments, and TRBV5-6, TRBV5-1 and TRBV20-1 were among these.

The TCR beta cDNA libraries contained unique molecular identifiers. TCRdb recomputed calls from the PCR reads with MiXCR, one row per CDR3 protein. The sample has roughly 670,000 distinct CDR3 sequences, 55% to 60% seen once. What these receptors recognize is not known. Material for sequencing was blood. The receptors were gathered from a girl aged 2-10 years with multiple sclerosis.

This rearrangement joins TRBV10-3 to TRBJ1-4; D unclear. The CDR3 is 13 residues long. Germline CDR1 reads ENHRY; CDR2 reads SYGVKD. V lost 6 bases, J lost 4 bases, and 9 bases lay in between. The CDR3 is CAIRGGINEKLFF. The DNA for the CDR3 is TGTGCCATCAGGGGAGGGATTAATGAAAAACTGTTTTTT.

The CDR3 bases are TGTGCCAGCAGCGGGGATACAACGCAGTATTTT. Protein product: CASSGDTTQYF. The rearrangement uses TRBV9 and TRBJ2-3; D gene unclear. The CDR3 has 11 residues. CDR1 and CDR2 from the germline V gene are SGDLS and YYNGEE. V was cut by 3 bases and J by 9 bases, with 8 bases left in between.

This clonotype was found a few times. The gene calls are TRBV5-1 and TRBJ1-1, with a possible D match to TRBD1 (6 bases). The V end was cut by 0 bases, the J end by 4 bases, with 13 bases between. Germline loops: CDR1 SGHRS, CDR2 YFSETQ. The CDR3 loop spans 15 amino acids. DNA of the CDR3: TGCGCCAGCAGCTTGGTGGCAGGGGACACCACTGAAGCTTTCTTT. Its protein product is CASSLVAGDTTEAFF.

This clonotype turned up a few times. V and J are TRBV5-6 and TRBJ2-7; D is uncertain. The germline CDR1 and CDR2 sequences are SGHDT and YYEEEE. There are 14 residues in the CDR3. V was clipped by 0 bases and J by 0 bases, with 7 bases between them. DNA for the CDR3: TGTGCCAGCAGCTTGGGAACCTTCTCCTACGAGCAGTACTTC. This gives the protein CASSLGTFSYEQYF.

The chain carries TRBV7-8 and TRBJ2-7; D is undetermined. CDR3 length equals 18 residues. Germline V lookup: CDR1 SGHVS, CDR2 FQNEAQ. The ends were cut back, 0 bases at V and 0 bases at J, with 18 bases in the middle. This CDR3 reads CASSLAQLLSASSYEQYF. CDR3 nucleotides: TGTGCCAGCAGCTTAGCCCAATTGCTAAGCGCGAGCTCCTACGAGCAGTACTTC.

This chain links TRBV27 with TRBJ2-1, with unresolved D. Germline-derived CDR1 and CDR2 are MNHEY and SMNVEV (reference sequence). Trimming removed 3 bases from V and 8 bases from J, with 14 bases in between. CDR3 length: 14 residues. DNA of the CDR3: TGTGCCAGCAGTTTTCTGCGGAAGTCAGATGAGCAGTTCTTC. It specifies CASSFLRKSDEQFF.